A single sample is the source of the 3 T cell receptor beta chains below, sequenced in a study of blood T cell repertoires in COVID-19. TCRdb's copy holds only in-frame clones and misses some; the assay was immunoSEQ multiplex PCR. The sample holds around 140,000 clones, almost 80% seen once. Material for sequencing was PBMCs or T cells enriched from blood (not recorded which). These receptor sequences come from a woman in her forties or fifties who had recovered from COVID-19.

V and J are TRBV27 and TRBJ1-5; tentative D call: TRBD1 (5 bases). Germline lookup yields CDR1 MNHEY and CDR2 SMNVEV (reference sequence). V shed 3 bases and J shed 0 bases, with 9 bases lying between them. This CDR3 is 15 amino acids long. This CDR3 reads CASSFQGDSNQPQHF. CDR3 coding DNA: TGTGCCAGCAGTTTTCAGGGCGATAGCAATCAGCCCCAGCATTTT.

The chain employs TRBV7-2 and TRBJ1-5, with 7 bases aligning to TRBD1. There are 15 residues in the CDR3. V gave up 0 bases and J gave up 4 bases; unmatched junction bases: 3. Germline CDR1 SGHTA, CDR2 FQGNSA. This CDR3 reads CASSLATGQNQPQHF. The CDR3 nucleotides read TGTGCCAGCAGCTTAGCGACGGGACAGAATCAGCCCCAGCATTTT.

V is TRBV7-8 and J is TRBJ1-1; perhaps TRBD1 as D (5 bases). The CDR3 is 13 residues long. V was clipped by 1 base and J by 5 bases, with 8 bases between them. The germline V gene encodes CDR1 SGHVS and CDR2 FQNEAQ. The CDR3 spells CASSLGGGTEAFF. DNA for the CDR3: TGTGCCAGCAGCTTAGGCGGGGGGACTGAAGCTTTCTTT.